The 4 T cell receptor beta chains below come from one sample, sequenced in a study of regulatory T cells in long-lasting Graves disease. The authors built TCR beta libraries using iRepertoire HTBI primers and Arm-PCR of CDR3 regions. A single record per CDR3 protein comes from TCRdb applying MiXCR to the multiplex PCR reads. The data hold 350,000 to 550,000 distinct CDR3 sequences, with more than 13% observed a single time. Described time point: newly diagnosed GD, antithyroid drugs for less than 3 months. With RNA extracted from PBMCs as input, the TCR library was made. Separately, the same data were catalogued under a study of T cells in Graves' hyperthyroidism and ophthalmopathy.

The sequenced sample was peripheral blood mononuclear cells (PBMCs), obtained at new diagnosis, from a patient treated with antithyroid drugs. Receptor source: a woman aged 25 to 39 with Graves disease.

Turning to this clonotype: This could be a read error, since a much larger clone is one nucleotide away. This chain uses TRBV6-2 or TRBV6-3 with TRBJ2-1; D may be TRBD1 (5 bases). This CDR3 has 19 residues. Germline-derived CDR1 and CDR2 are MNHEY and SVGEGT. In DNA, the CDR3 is TGTGCCAGCAGTTACATCCCCCAGGGCCAGGGAAGCTCCTACAATGAGCGGTTCTTC. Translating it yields CASSYIPQGQGSSYNERFF.

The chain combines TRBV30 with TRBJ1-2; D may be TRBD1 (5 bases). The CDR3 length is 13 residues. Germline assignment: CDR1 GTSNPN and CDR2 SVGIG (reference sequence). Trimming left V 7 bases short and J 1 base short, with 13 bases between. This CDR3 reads CASRDLVNYGYTF. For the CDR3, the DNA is TGTGCCTCCCGGGACCTTGTTAACTATGGCTACACCTTC.

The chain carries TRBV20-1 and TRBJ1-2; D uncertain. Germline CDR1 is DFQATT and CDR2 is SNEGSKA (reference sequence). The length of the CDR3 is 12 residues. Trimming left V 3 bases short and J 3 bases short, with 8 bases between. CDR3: CSASGRYYGYTF. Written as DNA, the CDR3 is TGCAGTGCTAGTGGACGTTACTATGGCTACACCTTC.

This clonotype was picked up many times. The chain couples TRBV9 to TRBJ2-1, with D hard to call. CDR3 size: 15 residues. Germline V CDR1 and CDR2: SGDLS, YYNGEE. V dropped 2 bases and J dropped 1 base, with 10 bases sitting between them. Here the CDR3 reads CASSVGIQSYNEQFF. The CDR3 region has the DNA TGTGCCAGCAGCGTGGGAATTCAGTCCTACAATGAGCAGTTCTTC.